The clone carrying this T cell receptor beta chain was seen repeatedly, ten times or more. The antigen is unknown. For TCR beta, libraries came from iRepertoire HTBI primers and Arm-PCR of CDR3 regions. Each CDR3 protein gets one entry after TCRdb re-called the multiplex PCR reads with MiXCR. Found here are about 460,000 distinct CDR3 sequences, around a fifth of them singletons; the top ten hold around 13%. Time point of the sample: persistent/refractory GD, antithyroid drugs over 5 years with positive TRAb. Following extraction of RNA from PBMCs, that RNA was used to make the TCR library. These data are taken from a study of regulatory T cells in long-lasting Graves disease. V was cut by 3 bases and J by 0 bases, with 13 bases left in between. This CDR3 region has 16 residues. Germline V gene data show CDR1 as MNHEY and CDR2 as SMNVEV (reference sequence). General study findings and limits: Patients with persistent disease showed a bias toward TRBV28, TRBJ1-2 and TRBJ2-5. Less diverse TCR repertoires were seen in persistent Graves' patients than in newly diagnosed ones. Sample size was small, which may have lowered accuracy.

The chain employs TRBV27 and TRBJ2-3; D may correspond to TRBD1 or TRBD2 (6 bases each). The TCR was taken from a female donor with Graves disease. The material sequenced was peripheral blood mononuclear cells (PBMCs), taken when the disease was refractory, from a patient treated with antithyroid drugs. CDR3 residues: CASSFTGATSTDTQYF. In DNA form, the CDR3 reads TGTGCCAGCAGTTTCACGGGGGCCACTAGCACAGATACGCAGTATTTT.